The 27 T cell receptor beta chains presented below share a single source sample, sequenced in a study of T cell responses to AZD1222 COVID-19 vaccine. The assay was immunoSEQ multiplex PCR, and TCRdb's table has in-frame clones only and misses some. The sample carries approximately 140,000 clones, approximately 78% recorded once. The sample consisted of peripheral blood, taken on day 0 of MenACWY control vaccination. The receptors were sampled from an adult in good health.

This chain links TRBV15 with TRBJ1-2, with 8 bases fitting TRBD1. After removal of 0 bases from V and 8 bases from J, the junction contained 5 bases not matched to a gene. CDR1 and CDR2 (germline): LNHNV, YYDKDF (reference sequence). The CDR3 has 14 amino acids. The CDR3 bases are TGTGCCACCAGCAGAGACAGGGGGCTAGGCGGCTACACCTTC. This translates into CATSRDRGLGGYTF.

The V gene is TRBV3-1 (or the pseudogene TRBV3-2), the J gene TRBJ2-1, with 9 bases identical to TRBD2. The CDR3 is made up of 18 amino acids. V was clipped by 0 bases and J by 2 bases; unmatched bases: 8. The germline CDR1 and CDR2 sequences are LGHDT and YNNKEL (reference sequence). In nucleotides, the CDR3 is TGTGCCAGCAGCCAAGATCTTTATAGCGGGAGAACCTACAATGAGCAGTTCTTC. Translated: CASSQDLYSGRTYNEQFF.

This chain uses TRBV10-3 with TRBJ1-1; D is uncertain. The CDR3 has 13 amino acids. Germline CDR1 reads ENHRY; CDR2 reads SYGVKD. Deletions cut 4 bases from V and 4 bases from J, with 10 bases between. CDR3 residues: CAISVDRSTEAFF. As DNA, the CDR3 is TGTGCCATCAGTGTCGATAGGAGCACTGAAGCTTTCTTT.

The chain links TRBV19 to TRBJ1-1, with 7 bases lining up with TRBD1. This CDR3 has 23 residues. CDR1 is LNHDA, CDR2 SQIVND, per germline (reference sequence). With 4 bases clipped from V and 1 base from J, the junction kept 30 bases outside the gene matches. The DNA for the CDR3 is TGTGCCAGTAGTACCGCTGACAGGGTTTTTAGGTTTGGGATGACTTCAAGGAACACTGAAGCTTTCTTT. The encoded protein is CASSTADRVFRFGMTSRNTEAFF.

Only one count was recorded for this clone. V is TRBV6-5 and J is TRBJ2-3, with D hard to call. This CDR3 spans 12 amino acids. V was shortened by 5 bases and J by 6 bases, with 9 bases between the two germline ends. Germline V gene sequence: CDR1 MNHEY, CDR2 SVGAGI. CDR3 DNA sequence: TGTGCCAGCAGTCCCCTTGGCGATACGCAGTATTTT. It translates to CASSPLGDTQYF.

The rearrangement links TRBV29-1 to TRBJ1-2; tentatively, D is TRBD1 (5 bases). Deletions cut 8 bases from V and 8 bases from J, with 21 bases between. Germline CDR1 and CDR2: SQVTM and ANQGSEA. The CDR3 runs to 13 residues. The CDR3 region is CSFQHGGAGGYTF. The CDR3 bases are TGCAGCTTCCAACACGGCGGGGCAGGGGGCTACACCTTC. Supplemented by reference TRBV29-1 and TRBJ1-2, the full variable domain reads SAVISQKPSRDICQRGTSLTIQCQVDSQVTMMFWYRQQPGQSLTLIATANQGSEATYESGFVIDKFPISRPNLTFSTLTVSNMSPEDSSIYLCSFQHGGAGGYTFGSGTRLTVV.

This chain joins TRBV5-4 and TRBJ2-1; D remains unclear. Germline V CDR1 and CDR2: SGHNT, YYREEE (reference sequence). V shed 2 bases and J shed 7 bases, with 7 bases lying between them. The CDR3 contains 12 residues. The CDR3 DNA reads as TGTGCCAGCAGCTTCCCCGGGAATGAGCAGTTCTTC. Amino acid sequence: CASSFPGNEQFF. Full variable domain (remainder filled in from reference TRBV5-4 and TRBJ2-1): ETGVTQSPTHLIKTRGQQVTLRCSSQSGHNTVSWYQQALGQGPQFIFQYYREEENGRGNFPPRFSGLQFPNYSSELNVNALELDDSALYLCASSFPGNEQFFGPGTRLTVL.

The table lists this clone with a few counts. V and J are TRBV19 and TRBJ2-1; TRBD2 agrees at 11 bases. J lost 1 base, V lost 5 bases, and 4 bases had no gene match. CDR3 length: 16 residues. The V gene's germline CDR1 is LNHDA and CDR2 SQIVND (reference sequence). The CDR3, as DNA: TGTGCCAGTAGTCACTTAGCGGGGGGGTCCTACAATGAGCAGTTCTTC. It encodes CASSHLAGGSYNEQFF.

This chain connects TRBV2 to TRBJ1-4, with 7 nucleotides matching TRBD1. The V segment lost 5 bases and the J segment 12 bases; nucleotides outside the gene matches: 9. This CDR3 is built from 13 residues. Germline CDR1 SNHLY, CDR2 FYNNEI. CDR3 nucleotide sequence: TGTGCCAGCAGTTCAGAACGACAGGGTGAACTGTTTTTT. Protein: CASSSERQGELFF.

The J gene is TRBJ1-2, the V gene TRBV27; D is undetermined. The CDR3 runs to 14 residues. V lost 8 bases, J lost 0 bases, and 13 bases lay in between. The germline CDR1 and CDR2 sequences are MNHEY and SMNVEV (reference sequence). CDR3 DNA: TGTGCCAGCGGGCCCGGTTCCTCTAACTATGGCTACACCTTC. It encodes CASGPGSSNYGYTF.

The rearrangement joins TRBV6-5 to TRBJ2-2, with D unresolved. The V end lost 0 bases, the J end lost 0 bases, and 5 bases lay between the germline ends. CDR3 length equals 15 residues. Per the germline V gene, CDR1 is MNHEY and CDR2 is SVGAGI. This chain's CDR3 is CASSYSTPNTGELFF. The DNA of the CDR3 is TGTGCCAGCAGTTACTCGACTCCGAACACCGGGGAGCTGTTTTTT.

This chain links TRBV19 with TRBJ1-1; the D is unclear. The CDR3 loop spans 15 amino acids. The germline V gene has CDR1 LNHDA and CDR2 SQIVND (reference sequence). Trimming took 5 bases from V and 3 from J, leaving 16 bases between them. CDR3 nucleotide sequence: TGTGCCAGTAGTGATAACGGGAGGTCGGACACTGAAGCTTTCTTT. It is translated as CASSDNGRSDTEAFF.

This chain uses TRBV5-1 with TRBJ2-3; TRBD2 agrees at 14 bases. The CDR3 has 15 residues. Germline trimming cut 4 bases from V and 5 bases from J; bases unmatched to any gene: 3. Germline V gene lookup returns CDR1 SGHRS and CDR2 YFSETQ. The CDR3 coding sequence is TGCGCCAGCAGCATTGGGACTAGCGGGGGAGATACGCAGTATTTT. Translation: CASSIGTSGGDTQYF.

The rearrangement links TRBV13 to TRBJ1-5, with D possibly TRBD1 on 6 matching bases. V lost 3 bases and J 11 bases, leaving 20 bases between the germline ends. The CDR3 covers 15 residues. Germline V CDR1 and CDR2: PRHDT, FYEKMQ (reference sequence). The CDR3 region is CASSFGGIDRPSQHF. The CDR3 DNA is TGTGCCAGCAGCTTTGGGGGGATAGACAGGCCATCCCAGCATTTT. The full variable domain, in which reference TRBV13 and TRBJ1-5 provide the parts outside the CDR3, is AAGVIQSPRHLIKEKRETATLKCYPIPRHDTVYWYQQGPGQDPQFLISFYEKMQSDKGSIPDRFSAQQFSDYHSELNMSSLELGDSALYFCASSFGGIDRPSQHFGDGTRLSIL.

The V and J genes are TRBV5-1 and TRBJ1-4, with a possible D match to TRBD1 (6 bases). Germline values: CDR1 SGHRS, CDR2 YFSETQ. The CDR3 length is 15 residues. V was clipped by 0 bases and J by 0 bases, with 6 bases between them. CDR3 sequence reads: CASSLEGATNEKLFF. CDR3 in DNA: TGCGCCAGCAGCTTGGAGGGGGCAACTAATGAAAAACTGTTTTTT.

V and J are TRBV6-5 and TRBJ1-2, with 7 bases aligning to TRBD1. Germline CDR1 and CDR2: MNHEY and SVGAGI. J was trimmed by 5 bases and V by 6 bases; bases with no gene match: 9. The CDR3 runs to 14 residues. CDR3 amino acids: CASRKTGQQYGYTF. DNA for the CDR3: TGTGCCAGCAGAAAGACAGGGCAGCAATATGGCTACACCTTC.

The chain employs TRBV3-1 (or the pseudogene TRBV3-2) and TRBJ1-2; possible D gene TRBD1, 5 bases. CDR1 is LGHDT, CDR2 YNNKEL, per germline (reference sequence). Trimming shortened V by 5 bases and J by 4 bases, and 14 bases separated the two germline ends. The CDR3 loop spans 14 amino acids. CDR3 in amino acids: CASSNRDGTYGYTF. CDR3 nucleotides: TGTGCCAGCAGCAACCGGGACGGAACCTATGGCTACACCTTC.

The chain links TRBV28 to TRBJ1-1; unclear D gene. The germline gives CDR1 MDHEN, CDR2 SYDVKM. The CDR3 spans 11 residues. V lost 1 base, J lost 8 bases, and 5 bases lay in between. For the CDR3, the DNA is TGTGCCAGCAGTTTATCCAGAGAAGCTTTCTTT. This translates into CASSLSREAFF. Based on the CDR3 plus reference TRBV28 and TRBJ1-1, the full variable domain is DVKVTQSSRYLVKRTGEKVFLECVQDMDHENMFWYRQDPGLGLRLIYFSYDVKMKEKGDIPEGYSVSREKKERFSLILESASTNQTSMYLCASSLSREAFFGQGTRLTVV.

The count of this clone is one. V usage is TRBV11-3 and J usage is TRBJ2-1; 12 bases agree with TRBD1. V dropped 1 base and J dropped 9; count of bases not matched to a gene: 4. CDR3 length: 15 residues. Germline V gene sequence: CDR1 SGHNT, CDR2 YENEEA. The CDR3, as DNA: TGTGCCAGCAGCTTAGGGGGGACAGGGGGCGGTGAGCAGTTCTTC. This gives the protein CASSLGGTGGGEQFF. The full variable domain, with the rest looked up from reference TRBV11-3 and TRBJ2-1, is EAGVVQSPRYKIIEKKQPVAFWCNPISGHNTLYWYLQNLGQGPELLIRYENEEAVDDSQLPKDRFSAERLKGVDSTLKIQPAELGDSAVYLCASSLGGTGGGEQFFGPGTRLTVL.

The V call is TRBV9, the J call TRBJ1-3, with D unresolved. Germline V gene sequence: CDR1 SGDLS, CDR2 YYNGEE. CDR3 length equals 17 residues. V shed 1 base and J shed 0 bases, with 14 bases lying between them. The CDR3 sequence: CASSVTPDISSGNTIYF. The CDR3 DNA is TGTGCCAGCAGCGTAACGCCCGACATCAGCTCTGGAAACACCATATATTTT.

The V gene is TRBV25-1, the J gene TRBJ1-2; 8 nucleotides align to TRBD1. The trim removed 2 bases at V and 0 bases at J, leaving 8 bases unmatched. Germline V lookup: CDR1 MGHDK, CDR2 SYGVNS. The CDR3 contains 17 residues. DNA for the CDR3: TGTGCCAGCAGTGAACAGGGGGCCCCGACTGCTAACTATGGCTACACCTTC. Its protein is CASSEQGAPTANYGYTF.

The chain couples TRBV19 to TRBJ1-5, with D unresolved. Trimming stripped 5 bases from V and 5 bases from J, with 16 bases between. The CDR3 runs to 15 residues. Germline-derived CDR1 and CDR2 are LNHDA and SQIVND (reference sequence). The CDR3 here is CASSLILSIDQPQHF. CDR3 coding DNA: TGTGCCAGTAGTCTAATACTATCGATCGATCAGCCCCAGCATTTT.

Of note for this clone: The same CDR3 can be traced to other DNA sequences in this sample. The rearrangement joins TRBV28 to TRBJ2-1; the match to TRBD1 covers 7 bases. After removal of 6 bases from V and 0 bases from J, the junction contained 2 bases not matched to a gene. The CDR3 has 14 amino acids. Per germline, CDR1 MDHEN and CDR2 SYDVKM. CDR3 loop: CASSSGGSYNEQFF. The CDR3 DNA reads TGTGCCAGCAGCTCAGGGGGCTCCTACAATGAGCAGTTCTTC. Looking up the rest from reference TRBV28 and TRBJ2-1 gives the full variable domain: DVKVTQSSRYLVKRTGEKVFLECVQDMDHENMFWYRQDPGLGLRLIYFSYDVKMKEKGDIPEGYSVSREKKERFSLILESASTNQTSMYLCASSSGGSYNEQFFGPGTRLTVL.

The chain joins TRBV5-1 to TRBJ1-3, with 7 bases fitting TRBD1. Germline V gene lookup returns CDR1 SGHRS and CDR2 YFSETQ. The ends lost 0 bases at V and 5 bases at J; junction bases unmatched: 5. The CDR3 consists of 15 residues. The CDR3 nucleotides are TGCGCCAGCAGCTTGGAACAGGGGCAAAGAAACACCATATATTTT. This sequence encodes CASSLEQGQRNTIYF.

The chain couples TRBV7-6 to TRBJ2-3; D call uncertain. The V gene lost 3 bases and the J gene lost 0 bases, with 4 bases spanning the gap. Germline CDR1 reads SGHVS; CDR2 reads FNYEAQ. This CDR3 spans 13 amino acids. The chain's CDR3 is CASSFWSTDTQYF. The CDR3 region has the DNA TGTGCCAGCAGCTTCTGGAGCACAGATACGCAGTATTTT.

This chain's CDR3 is CASSLDGKSQPQHF. CDR3 nucleotides: TGCGCCAGCAGCTTGGATGGGAAGTCTCAGCCCCAGCATTTT. This sequence joins TRBV5-1 and TRBJ1-5; unclear D gene. V was shortened by 0 bases and J by 6 bases, with 10 bases between the two germline ends. CDR1 is SGHRS, CDR2 YFSETQ, per germline. The CDR3 covers 14 residues.

To note about this clone: A much larger clone lies one base from this, so it may be a read error. The chain recombines TRBV7-6 with TRBJ2-2; D is unresolved. This CDR3 has 13 amino acids. Germline V gene lookup returns CDR1 SGHVS and CDR2 FNYEAQ. The germline V and J ends were trimmed by 0 bases and 3 bases, with 2 bases remaining between them. The CDR3 loop is CASSLADTGELFF. The CDR3 nucleotides read TGTGCCAGCAGCTTAGCGGACACCGGGGAGCTGTTTTTT.